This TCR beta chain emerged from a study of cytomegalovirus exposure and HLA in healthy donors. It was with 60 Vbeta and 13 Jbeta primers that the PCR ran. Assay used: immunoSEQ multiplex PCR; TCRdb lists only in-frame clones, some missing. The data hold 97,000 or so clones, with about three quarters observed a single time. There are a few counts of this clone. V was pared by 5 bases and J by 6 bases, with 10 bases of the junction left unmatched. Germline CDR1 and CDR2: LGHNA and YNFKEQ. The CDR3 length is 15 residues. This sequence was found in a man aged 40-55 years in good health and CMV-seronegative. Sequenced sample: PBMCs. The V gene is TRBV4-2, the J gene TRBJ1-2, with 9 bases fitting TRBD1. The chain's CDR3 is CASSNDRQGVDGYTF. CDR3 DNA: TGTGCCAGCAGCAACGACCGACAGGGGGTTGATGGCTACACCTTC.